This T cell receptor (beta chain) is drawn from a study of cytomegalovirus exposure and HLA in healthy donors. Whole-study results and caveats: Previous analysis showed most TCR beta V segments were productive about 87% or about 30% of the time. Among donors in an Asian-associated ancestry cluster, a later analysis reportedly found fewer N-insertions than the roughly 700-donor mean. Some public TCRs appeared in many individuals, while most sequences were rare.

The germline V gene encodes CDR1 SGHKS and CDR2 YYEKEE (reference sequence). This CDR3 is built from 12 residues. V gave up 4 bases and J gave up 2 bases, with 7 bases separating them. Researchers ran the PCR with 60 Vbeta and 13 Jbeta primers. Sequencing was performed with immunoSEQ multiplex PCR; in TCRdb, only in-frame clones are kept and a portion is missing. The sample has about 110,000 clones; around 80% are singletons. A few counts support this clone. What it recognizes is unknown. Material for sequencing was PBMCs. The TCR originated in a man aged 25-40 years in good health and CMV-seronegative. V usage is TRBV5-5 and J usage is TRBJ2-7; no clear D gene. DNA of the CDR3: TGTGCCAGCAGCCCTACAGCCTACGAGCAGTACTTC. The encoded protein is CASSPTAYEQYF.